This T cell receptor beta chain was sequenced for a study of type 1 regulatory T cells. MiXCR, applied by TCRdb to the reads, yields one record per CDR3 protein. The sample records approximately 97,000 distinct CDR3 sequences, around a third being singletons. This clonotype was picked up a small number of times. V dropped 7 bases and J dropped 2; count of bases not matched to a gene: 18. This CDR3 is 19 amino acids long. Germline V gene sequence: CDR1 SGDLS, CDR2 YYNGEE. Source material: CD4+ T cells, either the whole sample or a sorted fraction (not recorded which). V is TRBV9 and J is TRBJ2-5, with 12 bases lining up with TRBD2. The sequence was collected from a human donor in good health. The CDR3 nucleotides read TGTGCCAGCGGGGGGGGAGGGCTAGCGGGAGGGCCAGGGCAAGAGACCCAGTACTTC. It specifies CASGGGGLAGGPGQETQYF.